These T cell receptor beta chains were read from a single sample in a study of CD8+CD57+ T cells in acquired aplastic anemia. One entry per CDR3 protein results from TCRdb running MiXCR on the reads. The table has around 180,000 distinct CDR3 sequences, roughly 64% seen once. Material: sorted CD4+, CD8+, or CD8+CD57+ T cells (not recorded which) from PBMCs. These receptors originate from a human donor with severe aplastic anemia or a healthy control (not recorded which). CDR3s include the opening cysteine and the closing phenylalanine or tryptophan. The D gene is left open where the match is weak. A row's size may be missing; if present it is once, few, many or a size class.

size	V	J	D	CDR3	DNA
once	TRBV24-1	TRBJ2-1	.	CATSDHGLDNEQFF	TGTGCCACCAGTGACCACGGACTTGATAATGAGCAGTTCTTC
once	TRBV19	TRBJ1-2	.	CASMVWGTGGYTF	TGTGCCAGTATGGTATGGGGTACCGGTGGCTACACCTTC
few	TRBV20-1	TRBJ2-7	.	CSARNGYEQYF	TGCAGTGCTAGAAACGGCTACGAGCAGTACTTC
.	TRBV7-8	TRBJ2-3	.	CASSSRLSGPGTDTQYF	TGTGCCAGCAGCTCCCGCCTCAGCGGACCCGGCACAGATACGCAGTATTTT
once	TRBV10-1	TRBJ2-7	TRBD2	CASSPSGRDYSYEQYF	TGCGCCAGCTCACCCAGCGGGAGGGATTACTCCTACGAGCAGTACTTC
few	TRBV7-9	TRBJ2-5	.	CASSLLRTAQETQYF	TGTGCCAGCAGCTTACTACGGACGGCCCAAGAGACCCAGTACTTC
many	TRBV13	TRBJ1-2	TRBD1	CASSSQGNYGYTF	TGTGCCAGCAGCTCACAGGGGAACTATGGCTACACCTTC
.	TRBV5-4	TRBJ2-7	.	CASSQSGGIVYEQYF	TGTGCCAGCAGTCAGAGCGGCGGTATAGTCTACGAGCAGTACTTC
.	TRBV20-1	TRBJ2-3	.	CSARDLSGKGDTDTQYF	TGCAGTGCTAGAGATCTATCAGGGAAGGGGGACACAGATACGCAGTATTTT
.	TRBV11-2	TRBJ2-3	.	CASSFHGSYTDTQYF	TGTGCCAGCAGCTTTCACGGAAGCTACACAGATACGCAGTATTTT
.	TRBV6-2/TRBV6-3	TRBJ2-1	.	CASSYAAGEQFF	TGTGCCAGCAGTTACGCCGCAGGTGAGCAGTTCTTC
.	TRBV19	TRBJ2-6	.	CASSLPGAGANVLTF	TGTGCCAGTAGTCTGCCAGGGGCGGGGGCCAACGTCCTGACTTTC
.	TRBV20-1	TRBJ2-3	TRBD2	CSARSSSGSDTQYF	TGCAGTGCTAGATCGTCTAGCGGGAGTGATACGCAGTATTTT
.	TRBV7-2	TRBJ2-5	TRBD2	CASNQLAGGPETQYF	TGTGCCAGCAACCAACTAGCGGGGGGGCCCGAGACCCAGTACTTC
.	TRBV14	TRBJ1-1	TRBD1	CASSQDGRDRQAFF	TGTGCCAGCAGCCAAGACGGCCGGGACAGGCAAGCTTTCTTT
.	TRBV20-1	TRBJ1-1	.	CSARDPGHENTEAFF	TGCAGTGCTAGAGATCCGGGACACGAAAACACTGAAGCTTTCTTT
.	TRBV9	TRBJ2-1	.	CASSPDRRSSYNEQFF	TGTGCCAGCAGCCCGGACAGACGAAGCTCCTACAATGAGCAGTTCTTC
many	TRBV7-9	TRBJ2-7	.	CASSLPQGQGFNEQYF	TGTGCCAGCAGCTTACCTCAGGGGCAGGGATTCAACGAGCAGTACTTC
once	TRBV9	TRBJ1-6	TRBD1	CASSVEDRTTPLHF	TGTGCCAGCAGCGTAGAGGACAGGACGACACCCCTCCACTTT
many	TRBV19	TRBJ1-5	.	CASSITPGDWGQPQHF	TGTGCCAGTAGTATCACGCCGGGGGATTGGGGTCAGCCCCAGCATTTT
.	TRBV6-1	TRBJ1-1	.	CASSENPTASIMNTEAFF	TGTGCCAGCAGTGAAAACCCGACAGCTTCTATAATGAACACTGAAGCTTTCTTT
few	TRBV15	TRBJ2-7	.	CATSRVDSYEQYF	TGTGCCACCAGCAGAGTGGACTCCTACGAGCAGTACTTC
.	TRBV7-9	TRBJ2-2	TRBD1	CAWSVDRDGELFF	TGTGCCTGGAGTGTGGACAGGGACGGGGAGCTGTTTTTT
.	TRBV29-1	TRBJ2-7	TRBD1	CSTRDSPYEQYF	TGCAGCACCCGGGACAGCCCCTACGAGCAGTACTTC
.	TRBV5-1	TRBJ2-7	TRBD1	CSSSGGDRAYEQYF	TGCTCCAGCAGCGGAGGGGACAGGGCCTACGAGCAGTACTTC
many	TRBV7-3	TRBJ1-1	.	CASSLITGDEAFF	TGTGCCAGCAGCTTAATAACGGGGGATGAAGCTTTCTTT
few	TRBV27	TRBJ2-7	.	CASSSTVRTYEQYF	TGTGCCAGCAGTTCGACAGTCCGTACCTACGAGCAGTACTTC
.	TRBV19	TRBJ1-2	.	CASSIGASNYGYTF	TGTGCCAGTAGTATCGGGGCTTCCAACTATGGCTACACCTTC
.	TRBV24-1	TRBJ1-2	TRBD1	CATSGFRTGEYGYTF	TGTGCCACCAGTGGGTTTAGGACAGGGGAATATGGCTACACCTTC
.	TRBV7-3	TRBJ2-3	.	CASSPMAGGTDTQYF	TGTGCCAGCAGCCCTATGGCAGGGGGCACAGATACGCAGTATTTT
.	TRBV7-9	TRBJ2-1	.	CASSLAKGVEQFF	TGTGCCAGCAGCTTAGCTAAGGGGGTAGAACAGTTCTTC
many	TRBV7-2	TRBJ2-7	.	CASSSPTSYEQYF	TGTGCCAGCAGCTCGCCTACATCCTACGAGCAGTACTTC
.	TRBV7-9	TRBJ1-6	.	CASRKDSPLHF	TGTGCCAGCAGGAAGGATTCACCCCTCCACTTT
.	TRBV20-1	TRBJ2-5	TRBD2	CSAYPAGGPETQYF	TGCAGTGCTTACCCAGCGGGAGGGCCGGAGACCCAGTACTTC
once	TRBV20-1	TRBJ2-5	.	CSANRDDGEPQYF	TGCAGTGCTAACCGGGACGACGGAGAGCCCCAGTACTTC
.	TRBV12-3/TRBV12-4	TRBJ2-1	TRBD1	CASSTLWTGEDNEQFF	TGTGCCAGCAGTACCTTGTGGACAGGGGAGGACAATGAGCAGTTCTTC
.	TRBV2	TRBJ1-5	.	CASSDLGNQPQHF	TGTGCCAGCAGTGACTTAGGGAATCAGCCCCAGCATTTT
.	TRBV24-1	TRBJ1-2	.	CATSDSNKGGYTF	TGTGCCACCAGTGATTCGAACAAGGGTGGCTACACCTTC
.	TRBV7-9	TRBJ2-3	.	CASSLQGPTTDTQYF	TGTGCCAGCAGCTTACAGGGGCCAACCACAGATACGCAGTATTTT
.	TRBV11-1	TRBJ2-7	TRBD2	CASSPGRTSSYEQYF	TGTGCCAGCAGCCCGGGGAGGACTAGCTCCTACGAGCAGTACTTC
.	TRBV20-1	TRBJ2-1	.	CSARVIGINEQFF	TGCAGTGCTAGAGTGATCGGGATCAATGAGCAGTTCTTC
.	TRBV7-9	TRBJ2-7	.	CASSSSGTLEQYF	TGTGCCAGCAGCTCCTCCGGGACACTCGAGCAGTACTTC
once	TRBV19	TRBJ1-4	TRBD1	CASTGVRDRGVTNEKLFF	TGTGCCAGTACTGGGGTCCGGGACAGGGGGGTAACTAATGAAAAACTGTTTTTT
.	TRBV20-1	TRBJ2-3	TRBD2	CSAKTLLSGSGGTDTQYF	TGCAGTGCAAAGACGCTACTTAGCGGGAGTGGTGGCACAGATACGCAGTATTTT
.	TRBV2	TRBJ2-3	TRBD2	CASTLAGGTDTQYF	TGTGCCAGCACCTTAGCGGGGGGGACAGATACGCAGTATTTT
many	TRBV4-3	TRBJ1-2	TRBD1	CASSQGVEGQGSYGYTF	TGCGCCAGCAGCCAAGGGGTTGAGGGACAGGGTTCATATGGCTACACCTTC
.	TRBV29-1	TRBJ2-1	.	CSVVGSTGELSYNEQFF	TGCAGCGTTGTAGGGAGCACCGGGGAGCTCTCCTACAATGAGCAGTTCTTC
.	TRBV12-3/TRBV12-4	TRBJ2-1	TRBD2	CASSPGREEQFF	TGTGCCAGCAGCCCGGGGAGGGAAGAGCAGTTCTTC
.	TRBV19	TRBJ1-2	.	CASSSASGPRINYGYTF	TGTGCCAGTAGTTCCGCCTCCGGTCCGAGGATTAACTATGGCTACACCTTC
once	TRBV7-9	TRBJ2-6	TRBD1	CASSLRADRGSGANVLTF	TGTGCCAGCAGCTTAAGGGCGGACAGGGGAAGTGGGGCCAACGTCCTGACTTTC
once	TRBV19	TRBJ2-2	.	CASSINANTGELFF	TGTGCCAGTAGTATTAACGCGAACACCGGGGAGCTGTTTTTT
many	TRBV2	TRBJ1-6	TRBD1	CASSLSRTGGVYSPLHF	TGTGCCAGCAGCCTATCACGGACAGGGGGAGTTTATTCACCCCTCCACTTT
many	TRBV11-2	TRBJ2-5	.	CASSFKPQETQYF	TGTGCCAGCAGCTTTAAGCCGCAAGAGACCCAGTACTTC
.	TRBV28	TRBJ2-1	.	CASSFGPANEQFF	TGTGCCAGCAGTTTTGGCCCGGCCAATGAGCAGTTCTTC
few	TRBV10-2	TRBJ1-2	.	CASSDRLAYGYTF	TGCGCCAGCAGTGACAGGTTGGCCTATGGCTACACCTTC